Shown below are 5 T cell receptor beta chains from a single sample sequenced in a study of shared clonotypes between healthy human individuals. Clones were read by immunoSEQ multiplex PCR, and TCRdb kept only the in-frame ones, dropping some. The data show approximately 530,000 clones, approximately 95% seen once. The sequenced sample was naive CD4+ T cells sorted from blood. The subset was: CD45RA+ positively selected. Source of these receptors: a woman aged 25 to 39 in good health.

Here the CDR3 DNA reads TGTGCCAGCAGCTTAGTGCAGCGCGCAGGGCCTAGCCGAACCTCCTACGAGCAGTACTTC. It specifies CASSLVQRAGPSRTSYEQYF. V is TRBV11-3 and J is TRBJ2-7; D may correspond to TRBD1 or TRBD2 (5 bases each). With 1 base removed from V and 0 bases from J, the gap between germline ends came to 25 bases. The germline V gene has CDR1 SGHNT and CDR2 YENEEA. The CDR3 has 20 residues. The full variable domain, its missing parts supplied by reference TRBV11-3 and TRBJ2-7, is EAGVVQSPRYKIIEKKQPVAFWCNPISGHNTLYWYLQNLGQGPELLIRYENEEAVDDSQLPKDRFSAERLKGVDSTLKIQPAELGDSAVYLCASSLVQRAGPSRTSYEQYFGPGTRLTVT.

This clone has only one observation. An end of the junction differs from the germline gene, which may be a read error. V usage is TRBV29-1 and J usage is TRBJ1-2, with D maybe TRBD1 (6 bases). This CDR3 has 13 residues. The V gene's germline CDR1 is SQVTM and CDR2 ANQGSEA. CDR3 DNA sequence: TGCAGCGCCAGGACAGATTTAGCCTATGGCCACACCTTC. Its translation is CSARTDLAYGHTF.

This chain joins TRBV5-5 and TRBJ2-6; D unresolved. The CDR3 sequence is 16 residues long. The germline CDR1 and CDR2 sequences are SGHKS and YYEKEE (reference sequence). Between the trimmed V and J ends, which lost 0 bases and 0 bases, there was a span of 7 bases. The CDR3 protein is CASSLDGPSGANVLTF. CDR3 in DNA: TGTGCCAGCAGCTTGGACGGGCCCTCTGGGGCCAACGTCCTGACTTTC. Full variable domain (missing parts from reference TRBV5-5 and TRBJ2-6): DAGVTQSPTHLIKTRGQQVTLRCSPISGHKSVSWYQQVLGQGPQFIFQYYEKEERGRGNFPDRFSARQFPNYSSELNVNALLLGDSALYLCASSLDGPSGANVLTFGAGSRLTVL.

The chain uses TRBV5-1 and TRBJ2-2; D possibly corresponds to TRBD1 (5 bases). V was shortened by 0 bases and J by 3 bases, with 9 bases between the two germline ends. This CDR3 comprises 15 residues. Germline-derived CDR1 and CDR2 are SGHRS and YFSETQ. The CDR3, as DNA: TGCGCCAGCAGCTTGGCCCTAGGGGACACCGGGGAGCTGTTTTTT. It codes for CASSLALGDTGELFF.

V usage is TRBV9 and J usage is TRBJ2-1; D is undetermined. The germline V gene has CDR1 SGDLS and CDR2 YYNGEE. The length of the CDR3 is 16 residues. V lost 0 bases to trimming and J lost 4 bases, with 14 bases between them. For the CDR3, the DNA is TGTGCCAGCAGCGTAGCTAAGACCAACCCGTACAATGAGCAGTTCTTC. Its translation is CASSVAKTNPYNEQFF.